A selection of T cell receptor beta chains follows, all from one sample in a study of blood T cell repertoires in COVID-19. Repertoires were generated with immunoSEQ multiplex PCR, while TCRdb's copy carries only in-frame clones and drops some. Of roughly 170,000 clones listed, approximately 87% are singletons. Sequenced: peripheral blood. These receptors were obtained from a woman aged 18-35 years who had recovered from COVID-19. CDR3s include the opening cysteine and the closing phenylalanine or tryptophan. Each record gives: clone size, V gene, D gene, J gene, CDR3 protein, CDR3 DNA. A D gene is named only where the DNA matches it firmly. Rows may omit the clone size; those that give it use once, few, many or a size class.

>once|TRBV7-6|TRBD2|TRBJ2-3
CASSLGLVTDTQYF
TGTGCCAGCAGCCTAGGACTAGTCACAGATACGCAGTATTTT
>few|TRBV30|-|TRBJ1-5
CAWSVGENQPQHF
TGTGCCTGGAGTGTCGGGGAGAATCAGCCCCAGCATTTT
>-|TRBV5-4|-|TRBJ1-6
CASSLVGRGVRNSPLHF
TGTGCCAGCAGCTTGGTAGGGCGGGGGGTTAGGAATTCACCCCTCCACTTT
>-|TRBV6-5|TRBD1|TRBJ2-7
CASRDRGYEQYF
TGTGCCAGTCGGGACAGGGGCTACGAGCAGTACTTC
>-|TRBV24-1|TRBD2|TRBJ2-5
CATSRWGGGETQYF
TGTGCCACCAGTAGGTGGGGGGGAGGAGAGACCCAGTACTTC
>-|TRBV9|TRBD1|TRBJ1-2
CASSFQPGQGADGYTF
TGTGCCAGCAGCTTCCAGCCGGGACAGGGGGCTGATGGCTACACCTTC
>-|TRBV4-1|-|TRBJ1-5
CAAGGNQPQHF
TGCGCCGCCGGGGGCAATCAGCCCCAGCATTTT
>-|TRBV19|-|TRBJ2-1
CASSMGRSGINEQFF
TGTGCCAGTAGTATGGGGCGGAGTGGGATCAATGAGCAGTTCTTC
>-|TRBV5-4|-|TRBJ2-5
CASSAREAQETQYF
TGTGCCAGCAGCGCCCGTGAGGCCCAAGAGACCCAGTACTTC
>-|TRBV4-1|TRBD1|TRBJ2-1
CASSQERDRGHEQFF
TGCGCCAGCAGCCAAGAAAGGGACAGGGGGCATGAGCAGTTCTTC
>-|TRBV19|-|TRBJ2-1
CASSPGTMTWGNEQFF
TGTGCCAGCTCTCCCGGGACAATGACCTGGGGAAATGAGCAGTTCTTC
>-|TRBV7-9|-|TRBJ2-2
CASSPIDSGELFF
TGTGCCAGCAGCCCTATTGACAGCGGGGAGCTGTTTTTT
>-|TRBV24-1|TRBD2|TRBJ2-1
CATSDFGTSGGNEQFF
TGTGCCACCAGTGATTTCGGGACTAGCGGGGGGAATGAGCAGTTCTTC
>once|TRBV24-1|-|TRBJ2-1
CATSDLETQGAQFF
TGTGCCACCAGTGATTTGGAAACTCAGGGTGCGCAGTTCTTC
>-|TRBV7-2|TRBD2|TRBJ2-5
CASSSLARETQYF
TGTGCCAGCAGCTCACTAGCGAGAGAGACCCAGTACTTC
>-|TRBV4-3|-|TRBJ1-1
CASSQNLAGTLNTEAFF
TGCGCCAGCAGCCAAAACTTAGCCGGGACTCTAAACACTGAAGCTTTCTTT
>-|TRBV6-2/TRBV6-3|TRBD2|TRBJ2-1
CASSYSRTSGSYNEQFF
TGTGCCAGCAGTTACTCGAGGACTAGCGGTTCCTACAATGAGCAGTTCTTC
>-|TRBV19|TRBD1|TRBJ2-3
CASSIGDRVTDTQYF
TGTGCCAGTAGTATAGGGGACAGGGTCACAGATACGCAGTATTTT
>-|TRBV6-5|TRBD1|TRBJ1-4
CASSRTGTGREKLFF
TGTGCCAGCAGCCGAACAGGGACAGGGAGGGAAAAACTGTTTTTT
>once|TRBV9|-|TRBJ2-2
CASSVADSATGELFF
TGTGCCAGCAGCGTAGCCGACAGCGCGACCGGGGAGCTGTTTTTT
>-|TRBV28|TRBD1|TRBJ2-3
CASRPATGSDTQYF
TGTGCCAGCAGGCCAGCGACAGGGTCAGATACGCAGTATTTT
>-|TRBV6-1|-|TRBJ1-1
CASSEGTGSRTEAFF
TGTGCCAGCAGTGAAGGTACAGGGTCGAGGACTGAAGCTTTCTTT
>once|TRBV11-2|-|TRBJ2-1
CASSLGEISYNEQFF
TGTGCCAGCAGCTTAGGCGAGATCTCCTACAATGAGCAGTTCTTC
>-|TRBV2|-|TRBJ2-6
CASSGESGANVLTF
TGTGCCAGCAGTGGAGAGTCTGGGGCCAACGTCCTGACTTTC
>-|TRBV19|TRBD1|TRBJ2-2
CASSILGTGTGVGELFF
TGTGCCAGTAGTATCCTAGGAACCGGGACAGGCGTCGGGGAGCTGTTTTTT
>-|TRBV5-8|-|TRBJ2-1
CASSLVRYNEQFF
TGTGCCAGCAGCTTGGTTCGGTACAATGAGCAGTTCTTC
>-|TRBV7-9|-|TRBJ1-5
CASSFSDQPQHF
TGTGCCAGCAGCTTTTCGGATCAGCCCCAGCATTTT
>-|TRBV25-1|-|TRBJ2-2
CASTRETGELFF
TGTGCCAGCACCAGGGAAACCGGGGAGCTGTTTTTT
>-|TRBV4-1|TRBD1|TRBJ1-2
CASSQVGTDYGYTF
TGCGCCAGCAGCCAGGTTGGGACAGACTATGGCTACACCTTC
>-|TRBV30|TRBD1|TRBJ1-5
CASIQGNQPQHF
TGTGCCTCTATACAGGGGAATCAGCCCCAGCATTTT
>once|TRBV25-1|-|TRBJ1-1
CASSEYADMNTEAFF
TGTGCCAGCAGTGAATATGCAGATATGAACACTGAAGCTTTCTTT
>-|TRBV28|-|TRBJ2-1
CASSSGAYNEQFF
TGTGCCAGCAGTTCCGGTGCCTACAATGAGCAGTTCTTC
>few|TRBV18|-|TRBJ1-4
CASSGRFNEKLFF
TGTGCCAGCTCCGGGAGATTTAATGAAAAACTGTTTTTT
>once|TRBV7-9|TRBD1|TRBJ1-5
CASSIWTGGKGNQPQHF
TGTGCCAGCAGCATTTGGACAGGGGGAAAGGGGAATCAGCCCCAGCATTTT
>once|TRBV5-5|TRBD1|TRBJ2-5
CASSLRTGTETQYF
TGTGCCAGCAGCTTGAGGACAGGGACGGAGACCCAGTACTTC
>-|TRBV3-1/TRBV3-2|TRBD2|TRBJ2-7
CASSRSGGHNEQYF
TGTGCCAGCAGCCGGTCGGGGGGGCACAACGAGCAGTACTTC
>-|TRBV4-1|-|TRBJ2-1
CASSQVWREGEQFF
TGCGCCAGCAGCCAAGTTTGGCGGGAAGGTGAGCAGTTCTTC
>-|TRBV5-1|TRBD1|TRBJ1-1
CASSPGGARITEAFF
TGCGCCAGCAGCCCAGGGGGCGCGAGGATAACTGAAGCTTTCTTT
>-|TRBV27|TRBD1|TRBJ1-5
CASSQGTAYQPQHF
TGTGCCAGCAGTCAAGGGACAGCATATCAGCCCCAGCATTTT
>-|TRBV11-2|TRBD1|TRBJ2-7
CASSVDRGNYEQYF
TGTGCCAGCAGCGTAGACAGGGGGAACTACGAGCAGTACTTC
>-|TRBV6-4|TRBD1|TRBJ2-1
CASRGQGSTYNEQFF
TGTGCCAGCAGAGGACAGGGTAGCACCTACAATGAGCAGTTCTTC
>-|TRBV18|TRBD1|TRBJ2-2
CASSPSIMGTVRTGELFF
TGTGCCAGCTCACCATCAATTATGGGGACAGTAAGAACCGGGGAGCTGTTTTTT
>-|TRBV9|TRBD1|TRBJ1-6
CASSVGDSYSYNSPLHF
TGTGCCAGCAGCGTGGGGGACAGTTATTCCTATAATTCACCCCTCCACTTT
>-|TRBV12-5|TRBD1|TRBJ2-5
CASGPGQGAETQYF
TGTGCTAGTGGGCCCGGCCAGGGGGCAGAGACCCAGTACTTC
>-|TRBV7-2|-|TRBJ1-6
CASSAHPNSPLHF
TGTGCCAGCAGCGCACACCCTAATTCACCCCTCCACTTT
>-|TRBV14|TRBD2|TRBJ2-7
CASSLSGGVYEQYF
TGTGCCAGCAGCCTTAGCGGGGGAGTCTACGAGCAGTACTTC